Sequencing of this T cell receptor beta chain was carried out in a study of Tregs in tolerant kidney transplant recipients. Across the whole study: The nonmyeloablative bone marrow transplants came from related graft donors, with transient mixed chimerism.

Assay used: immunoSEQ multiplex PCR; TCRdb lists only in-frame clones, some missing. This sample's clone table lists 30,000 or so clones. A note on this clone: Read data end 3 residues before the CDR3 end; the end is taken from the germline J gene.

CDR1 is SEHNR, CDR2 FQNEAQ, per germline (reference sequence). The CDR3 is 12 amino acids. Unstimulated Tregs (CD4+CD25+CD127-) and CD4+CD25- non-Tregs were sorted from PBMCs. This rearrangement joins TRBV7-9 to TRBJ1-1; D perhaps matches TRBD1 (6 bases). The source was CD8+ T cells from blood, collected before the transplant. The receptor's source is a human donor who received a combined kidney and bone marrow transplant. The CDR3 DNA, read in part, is TGTGCCAGCAGCGCGACAGGAGTCGAA. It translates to CASSATGVE. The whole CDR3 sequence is CASSATGVEAFF.